This TCR beta chain was identified in a study of T cells in Graves' hyperthyroidism and ophthalmopathy. RNA transcripts gave rise to amplified TCR beta CDR3 regions. The TCR CDR3 first-round RT-PCR relied on the HTBI primer set. TCRdb re-analysed the multiplex PCR reads in MiXCR, keeping a single row per CDR3 protein. The sample carries around 440,000 distinct CDR3 sequences, 15% to 18% recorded once. V was shortened by 8 bases and J by 5 bases, with 16 bases between the two germline ends. In germline, CDR1 is MNHEY, CDR2 SMNVEV (reference sequence). This CDR3 contains 14 residues. This clonotype was detected ten times or more.

The rearrangement links TRBV27 to TRBJ2-1; D may be TRBD1 or TRBD2 (6 bases each). This TCR was sampled from a woman younger than 30 with Graves' hyperthyroidism. The sequencing input was blood. The CDR3 nucleotides read TGTGCCAGCTGCCCCCAGGGGAGGCACAATGAGCAGTTCTTC. Its protein product is CASCPQGRHNEQFF.